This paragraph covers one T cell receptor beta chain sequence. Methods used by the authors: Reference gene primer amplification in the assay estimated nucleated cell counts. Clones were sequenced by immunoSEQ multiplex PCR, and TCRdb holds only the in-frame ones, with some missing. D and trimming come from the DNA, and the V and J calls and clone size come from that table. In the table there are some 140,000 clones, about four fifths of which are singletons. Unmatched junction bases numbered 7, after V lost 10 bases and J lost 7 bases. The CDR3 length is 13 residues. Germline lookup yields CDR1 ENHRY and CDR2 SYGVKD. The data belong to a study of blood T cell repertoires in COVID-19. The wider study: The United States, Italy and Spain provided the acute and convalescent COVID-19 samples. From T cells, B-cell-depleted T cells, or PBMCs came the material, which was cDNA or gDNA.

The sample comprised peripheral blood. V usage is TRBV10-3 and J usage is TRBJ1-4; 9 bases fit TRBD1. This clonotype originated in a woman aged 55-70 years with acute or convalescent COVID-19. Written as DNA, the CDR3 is TGTGCCACCGAACAGGGGGCTGGTGAAAAACTGTTTTTT. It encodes CATEQGAGEKLFF.